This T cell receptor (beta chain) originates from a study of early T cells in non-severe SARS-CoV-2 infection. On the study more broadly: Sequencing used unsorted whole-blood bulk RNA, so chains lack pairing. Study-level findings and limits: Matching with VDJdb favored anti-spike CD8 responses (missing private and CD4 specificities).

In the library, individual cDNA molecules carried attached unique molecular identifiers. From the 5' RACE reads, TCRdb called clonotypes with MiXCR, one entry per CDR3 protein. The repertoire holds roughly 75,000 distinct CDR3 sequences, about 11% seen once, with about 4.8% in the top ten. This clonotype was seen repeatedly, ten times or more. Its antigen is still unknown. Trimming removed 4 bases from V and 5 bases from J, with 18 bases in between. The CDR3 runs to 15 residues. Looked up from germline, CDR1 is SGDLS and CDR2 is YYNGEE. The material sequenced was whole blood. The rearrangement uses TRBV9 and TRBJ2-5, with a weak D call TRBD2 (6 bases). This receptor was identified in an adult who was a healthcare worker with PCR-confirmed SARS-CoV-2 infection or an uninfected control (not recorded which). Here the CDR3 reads CASSSRPTSVETQYF. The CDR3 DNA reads TGTGCCAGCAGCTCCCGACCGACTAGTGTCGAGACCCAGTACTTC. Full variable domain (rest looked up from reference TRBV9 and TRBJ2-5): DSGVTQTPKHLITATGQRVTLRCSPRSGDLSVYWYQQSLDQGLQFLIQYYNGEERAKGNILERFSAQQFPDLHSELNLSSLELGDSALYFCASSSRPTSVETQYFGPGTRLLVL.